These T cell receptor beta chains were read from a single sample in a study of regulatory T cells in long-lasting Graves disease. TCRdb ran MiXCR on the multiplex PCR reads and lists one entry per CDR3 protein. Of roughly 400,000 distinct CDR3 sequences in the sample, around 16% were seen once. The data also belong to a second study, concerning T cells in Graves' hyperthyroidism and ophthalmopathy.

Sequences were derived from peripheral blood mononuclear cells (PBMCs), sampled at new diagnosis, from a patient treated with antithyroid drugs. Source of these receptors: a woman between 40 and 50 years old with Graves disease. The CDR3 runs from the conserved cysteine through the conserved F or W.

length	V	CDR3
15	TRBV5-4	CASSFGGARSYEQYF
15	TRBV20-1	CSARGELQGTTEAFF
12	TRBV30	CAWSVSTGEQFF
14	TRBV28	CASSLEGGGRELFF
15	TRBV2	CASSEGPRRGNEAFF
14	TRBV5-4	CASSILADLGEQFF
14	TRBV4-2	CASSHGSHTDTQYF
15	TRBV2	CASSAQGTGSTEAFF
11	TRBV28	CASSNTVTQYF
15	TRBV12-3/TRBV12-4	CASSGGLAGGDEQFF
17	TRBV7-9	CASSRDLAEAGANVLTF
19	TRBV18	CASSPVTGTSGNSYNEQFF
14	TRBV5-1	CASTRGLADNEQFF
14	TRBV12-3/TRBV12-4	CASSLDRSNSPLHF
16	TRBV12-3/TRBV12-4	CASSLGGLATQETQYF
13	TRBV24-1	CATSDSLLNEQFF
14	TRBV11-2	CASSLVREGSPLHF
13	TRBV13	CASSDRDQETQYF
14	TRBV11-3	CASSLDRPTGELFF
14	TRBV29-1	CSVGGGASSYEQYF
12	TRBV28	CASSLTARPQHF
13	TRBV9	CASSVSGNTEAFF
15	TRBV12-3/TRBV12-4	CASSYLTGLNGELFF
11	TRBV18	CASSVGDTQYF
14	TRBV27	CASSLSRGSGELFF
15	TRBV20-1	CSAPRGLAAYNEQFF
13	TRBV20-1	CSASGTRQETQYF
17	TRBV7-9	CASSPRLAGDNYNEQSF
13	TRBV28	CASSSGRFETQYF
17	TRBV2	CASSEARSGSSYNEQFF
13	TRBV2	CASRWTSAARQFF
15	TRBV6-2/TRBV6-3	CASSYSVRGADTQYF
13	TRBV7-2	CASSWTGENIQYF
14	TRBV2	CASRNAGSTDTQYF
16	TRBV10-3	CAISHPGQGAPYEQYF
12	TRBV24-1	CATSDLSNEQFF
16	TRBV10-2	CASLPGWEGNTGELFF
13	TRBV12-3/TRBV12-4	CASALASTDTQYF
13	TRBV6-5	CASSSGFSYGYTF
16	TRBV30	CAWSVSFRGANYGYTF
13	TRBV19	CASRGQINEKLFF
13	TRBV19	CASRKEVRSTQYF
19	TRBV7-9	CASSSARGGPGPSNTEAFF